These 10 T cell receptor beta chains came from one sample sequenced in a study of blood T cell repertoires in COVID-19 (dated by TCRdb to the early 2020s). The library was prepared using the immunoSEQ multiplex PCR assay. TCRdb carries this immuneACCESS record with in-frame sequences only. Its versions omit some clonotypes, under half of them owing to an unresolved V gene in the studies checked, with the rest unexplained. In all, the sample holds almost 250,000 clones, and more than 75% of those were seen once. The ten largest clonotypes hold 5.5% to 6% of the sample. The sample comprised peripheral blood. These receptors all stem from an elderly woman with COVID-19, enrolled during active disease.

This chain joins TRBV10-2 and TRBJ2-7, with 8 bases identical to TRBD2. Unmatched junction bases numbered 5, after V lost 4 bases and J lost 6 bases. Germline V CDR1 and CDR2: WSHSY, SAAADI. This CDR3 contains 13 residues. CDR3 nucleotides: TGCGCCAGCAGTGTCCCGGGGGGGCTCGAGCAGTACGTC. This encodes CASSVPGGLEQYV.

The sample holds a few counts of this clone. The chain recombines TRBV11-2 with TRBJ1-2; 7 bases align to TRBD1. Germline lookup yields CDR1 SGHAT and CDR2 FQNNGV. This CDR3 has 13 residues. V was pared by 6 bases and J by 1 base, with 2 bases of the junction left unmatched. The CDR3: CASRWDSNYGYTF. The CDR3 DNA reads TGTGCCAGCAGGTGGGACAGTAACTATGGCTACACCTTC.

This clone was picked up one time. This rearrangement joins TRBV4-1 to TRBJ1-2; TRBD1 might be the D (6 bases). The CDR3 runs to 16 residues. Deletions cut 8 bases from V and 4 bases from J, with 23 bases between. Germline CDR1 and CDR2: MGHRA and YSYEKL. CDR3 DNA: TGCGCCAGCCGGAAACCAGGGGATTTGTCTAGCTATGGCTACACCTTC. Translated: CASRKPGDLSSYGYTF.

The rearrangement joins TRBV28 to TRBJ1-5; 7 bases are a match to TRBD1. The germline gives CDR1 MDHEN, CDR2 SYDVKM. The CDR3 sequence is 15 residues long. With V trimmed by 5 bases and J by 1 base, 5 bases remained unmatched. For the CDR3, the DNA is TGTGCCAGCAGTATCCCGACAGGGAGCAATCAGCCCCAGCATTTT. It codes for CASSIPTGSNQPQHF.

V and J are TRBV24-1 and TRBJ1-2; no clear D gene. V lost 7 bases to trimming and J lost 7 bases, with 18 bases between them. This CDR3 region has 14 residues. Germline lookup yields CDR1 KGHDR and CDR2 SFDVKD. DNA for the CDR3: TGTGCCACCAGACCATCGGGGAACTCTTTTGGCTACACCTTC. It is translated as CATRPSGNSFGYTF.

The CDR3, as DNA: TGTGCCACCAACCGCCAGGGGCTGGTCCAAGAGACCCAGTACTTC. This sequence encodes CATNRQGLVQETQYF. J is TRBJ2-5 and V is TRBV7-2, with D possibly being TRBD1 (6 bases). With 10 bases removed from V and 1 base from J, the gap between germline ends came to 19 bases. The germline gives CDR1 SGHTA, CDR2 FQGNSA. The CDR3 consists of 15 residues. The full variable domain, completed using reference TRBV7-2 and TRBJ2-5, is GAGVSQSPSNKVTEKGKDVELRCDPISGHTALYWYRQSLGQGLEFLIYFQGNSAPDKSGLPSDRFSAERTGGSVSTLTIQRTQQEDSAVYLCATNRQGLVQETQYFGPGTRLLVL.

A few counts support this clone. The gene calls are TRBV5-4 and TRBJ1-6; possibly TRBD1 for D (6 bases). The CDR3 contains 18 residues. Trimming removed 0 bases at V and 9 bases at J, with 22 bases between. Looked up from germline, CDR1 is SGHNT and CDR2 is YYREEE (reference sequence). CDR3 coding DNA: TGTGCCAGCAGCTTGGCCGGTGGCAGGCCAGGGGAAGGTTCACCCCTCCACTTT. Its protein is CASSLAGGRPGEGSPLHF. Looking up the rest from reference TRBV5-4 and TRBJ1-6 gives the full variable domain: ETGVTQSPTHLIKTRGQQVTLRCSSQSGHNTVSWYQQALGQGPQFIFQYYREEENGRGNFPPRFSGLQFPNYSSELNVNALELDDSALYLCASSLAGGRPGEGSPLHFGNGTRLTVT.

The CDR3 is CASSVVGNPGNTIYF. The CDR3 DNA follows: TGTGCCAGCAGCGTAGTGGGCAACCCTGGAAACACCATATATTTT. V gene TRBV9 combines with J gene TRBJ1-3; D remains unclear. V lost 0 bases to trimming and J lost 2 bases, with 9 bases between them. CDR1 and CDR2 (germline): SGDLS, YYNGEE. The length of the CDR3 is 15 residues. The complete variable domain, with remaining parts taken from reference TRBV9 and TRBJ1-3, reads DSGVTQTPKHLITATGQRVTLRCSPRSGDLSVYWYQQSLDQGLQFLIQYYNGEERAKGNILERFSAQQFPDLHSELNLSSLELGDSALYFCASSVVGNPGNTIYFGEGSWLTVV.

V usage is TRBV30 and J usage is TRBJ1-3, with D perhaps TRBD1 (5 bases). This CDR3 contains 14 residues. Per germline, CDR1 GTSNPN and CDR2 SVGIG (reference sequence). V lost 2 bases and J 2 bases, leaving 10 bases between the germline ends. The CDR3: CAWSPGGTGNTIYF. The CDR3 nucleotides read TGTGCCTGGAGTCCCGGGGGAACTGGAAACACCATATATTTT.

This chain's CDR3 is CASSSDTGNSNYGYTF. In DNA form, the CDR3 reads TGTGCCAGTAGCAGCGATACAGGGAATAGTAACTATGGCTACACCTTC. V and J are TRBV19 and TRBJ1-2, with D possibly being TRBD1 (6 bases). Per the germline V gene, CDR1 is LNHDA and CDR2 is SQIVND (reference sequence). The CDR3 extends over 16 amino acids. V lost 6 bases, J lost 1 base, and 18 bases lay in between.